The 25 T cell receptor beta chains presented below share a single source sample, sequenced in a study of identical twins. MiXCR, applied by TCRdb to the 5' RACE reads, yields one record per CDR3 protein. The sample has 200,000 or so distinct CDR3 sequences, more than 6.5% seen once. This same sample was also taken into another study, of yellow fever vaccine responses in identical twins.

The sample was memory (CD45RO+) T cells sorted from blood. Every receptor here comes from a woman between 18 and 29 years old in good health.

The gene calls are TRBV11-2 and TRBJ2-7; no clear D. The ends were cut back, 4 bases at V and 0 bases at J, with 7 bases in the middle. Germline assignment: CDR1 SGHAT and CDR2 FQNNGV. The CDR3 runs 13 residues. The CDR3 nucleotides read TGTGCCAGCAGCTACACAAGCTCCTACGAGCAGTACTTC. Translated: CASSYTSSYEQYF. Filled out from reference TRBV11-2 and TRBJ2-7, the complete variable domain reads EAGVAQSPRYKIIEKRQSVAFWCNPISGHATLYWYQQILGQGPKLLIQFQNNGVVDDSQLPKDRFSAERLKGVDSTLKIQPAKLEDSAVYLCASSYTSSYEQYFGPGTRLTVT.

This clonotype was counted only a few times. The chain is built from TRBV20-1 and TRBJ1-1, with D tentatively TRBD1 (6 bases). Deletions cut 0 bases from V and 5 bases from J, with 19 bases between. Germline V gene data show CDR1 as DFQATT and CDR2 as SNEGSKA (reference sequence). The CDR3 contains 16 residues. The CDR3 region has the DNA TGCAGTGCTAGAGACCTAACCACAGGGTTGGGTACTGAAGCTTTCTTT. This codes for CSARDLTTGLGTEAFF.

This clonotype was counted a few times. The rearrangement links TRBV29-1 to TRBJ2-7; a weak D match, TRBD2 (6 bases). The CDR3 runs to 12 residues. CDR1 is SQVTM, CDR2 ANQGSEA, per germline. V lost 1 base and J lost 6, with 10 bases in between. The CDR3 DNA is TGCAGCGTTGAAGGTGGAGGGCGCGAGCAGTACTTC. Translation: CSVEGGGREQYF.

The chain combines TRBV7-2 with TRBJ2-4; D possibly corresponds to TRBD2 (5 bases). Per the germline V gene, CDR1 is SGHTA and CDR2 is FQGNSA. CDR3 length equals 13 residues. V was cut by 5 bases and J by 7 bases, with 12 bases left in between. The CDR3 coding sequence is TGTGCCAGCAGCGCCCGGACTGAGAACATTCAGTACTTC. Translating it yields CASSARTENIQYF.

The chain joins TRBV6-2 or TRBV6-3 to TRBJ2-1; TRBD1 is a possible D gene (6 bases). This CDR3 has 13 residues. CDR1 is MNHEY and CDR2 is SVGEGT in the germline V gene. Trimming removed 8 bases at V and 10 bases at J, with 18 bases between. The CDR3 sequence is CASGKLGQGEQFF. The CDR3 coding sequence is TGTGCCAGCGGGAAACTAGGGCAGGGGGAGCAGTTCTTC.

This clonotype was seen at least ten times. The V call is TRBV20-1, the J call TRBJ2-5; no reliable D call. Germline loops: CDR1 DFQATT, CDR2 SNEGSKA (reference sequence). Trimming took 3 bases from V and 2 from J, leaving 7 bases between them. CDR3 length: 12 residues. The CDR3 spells CSASSRQETQYF. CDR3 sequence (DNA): TGCAGTGCTAGTAGTAGGCAAGAGACCCAGTACTTC.

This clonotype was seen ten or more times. CDR3 region: CSTLGQGSYNEQFF. The CDR3 region has the DNA TGCAGCACCTTAGGACAGGGCTCCTACAATGAGCAGTTCTTC. The rearrangement links TRBV29-1 to TRBJ2-1; 8 nucleotides align to TRBD1. V lost 8 bases, J lost 0 bases, and 6 bases stayed unmatched. CDR3 length: 14 amino acids. The germline V gene has CDR1 SQVTM and CDR2 ANQGSEA.

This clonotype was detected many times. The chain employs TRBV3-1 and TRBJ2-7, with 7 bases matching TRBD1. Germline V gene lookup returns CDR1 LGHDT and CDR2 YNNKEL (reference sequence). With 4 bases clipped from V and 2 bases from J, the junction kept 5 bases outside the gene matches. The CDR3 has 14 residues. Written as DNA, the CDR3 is TGTGCCAGCAGCCGAGGACAGGTTACCTACGAGCAGTACTTC. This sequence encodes CASSRGQVTYEQYF.

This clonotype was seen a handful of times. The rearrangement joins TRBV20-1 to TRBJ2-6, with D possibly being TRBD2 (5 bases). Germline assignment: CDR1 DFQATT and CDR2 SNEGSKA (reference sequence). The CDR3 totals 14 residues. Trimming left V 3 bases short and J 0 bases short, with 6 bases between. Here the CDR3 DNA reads TGCAGTGCTAGGGACTTCTCTGGGGCCAACGTCCTGACTTTC. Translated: CSARDFSGANVLTF.

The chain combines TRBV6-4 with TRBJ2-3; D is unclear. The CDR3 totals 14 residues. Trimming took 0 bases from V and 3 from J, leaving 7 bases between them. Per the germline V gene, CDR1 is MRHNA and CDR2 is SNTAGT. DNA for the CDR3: TGTGCCAGCAGTGACTCTGACTTGACAGATACGCAGTATTTT. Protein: CASSDSDLTDTQYF.

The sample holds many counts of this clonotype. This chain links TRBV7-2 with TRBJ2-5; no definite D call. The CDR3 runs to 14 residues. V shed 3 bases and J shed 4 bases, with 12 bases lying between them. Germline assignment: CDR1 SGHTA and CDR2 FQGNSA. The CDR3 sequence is CASSFHNRPETQYF. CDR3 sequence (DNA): TGTGCCAGCAGCTTCCATAACCGTCCAGAGACCCAGTACTTC.

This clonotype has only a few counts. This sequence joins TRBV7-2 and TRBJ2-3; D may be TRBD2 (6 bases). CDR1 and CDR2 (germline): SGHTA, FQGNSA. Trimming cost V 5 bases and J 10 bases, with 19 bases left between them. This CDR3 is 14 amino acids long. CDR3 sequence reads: CASSPQMGDSAQYF. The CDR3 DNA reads TGTGCCAGCAGCCCTCAGATGGGGGACTCGGCGCAGTATTTT. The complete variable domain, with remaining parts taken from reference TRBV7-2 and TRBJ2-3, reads GAGVSQSPSNKVTEKGKDVELRCDPISGHTALYWYRQSLGQGLEFLIYFQGNSAPDKSGLPSDRFSAERTGGSVSTLTIQRTQQEDSAVYLCASSPQMGDSAQYFGPGTRLTVL.

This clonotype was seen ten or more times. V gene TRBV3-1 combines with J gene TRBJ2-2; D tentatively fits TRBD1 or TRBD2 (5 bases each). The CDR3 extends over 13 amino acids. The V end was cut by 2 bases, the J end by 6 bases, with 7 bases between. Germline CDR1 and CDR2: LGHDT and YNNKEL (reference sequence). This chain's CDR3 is CASSQRGAGELFF. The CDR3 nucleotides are TGTGCCAGCAGCCAACGAGGGGCCGGGGAGCTGTTTTTT.

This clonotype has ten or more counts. In DNA, the CDR3 is TGTGCCAGCAGCCGGGACAGCCTGGACCCTGAAGCTTTCTTT. Protein: CASSRDSLDPEAFF. V usage is TRBV7-2 and J usage is TRBJ1-1; 7 bases are shared with TRBD1. Germline CDR1 reads SGHTA; CDR2 reads FQGNSA. CDR3 length: 14 residues. J gave up 6 bases and V 5 bases, and 9 bases lay outside the gene matches.

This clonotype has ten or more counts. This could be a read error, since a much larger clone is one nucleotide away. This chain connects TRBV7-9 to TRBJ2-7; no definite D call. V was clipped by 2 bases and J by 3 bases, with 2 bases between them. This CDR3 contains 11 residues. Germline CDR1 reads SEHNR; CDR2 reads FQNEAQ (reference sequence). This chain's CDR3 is CASSLIYEQYF. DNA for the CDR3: TGTGCCAGCAGCTTAATCTACGAGCAGTACTTC.

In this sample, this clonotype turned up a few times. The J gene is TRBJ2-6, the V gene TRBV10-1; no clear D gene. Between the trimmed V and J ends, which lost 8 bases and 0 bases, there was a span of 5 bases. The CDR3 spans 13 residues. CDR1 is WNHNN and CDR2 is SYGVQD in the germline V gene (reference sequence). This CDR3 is CASQSSGANVLTF. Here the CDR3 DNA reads TGCGCCAGCCAGAGCTCTGGGGCCAACGTCCTGACTTTC.

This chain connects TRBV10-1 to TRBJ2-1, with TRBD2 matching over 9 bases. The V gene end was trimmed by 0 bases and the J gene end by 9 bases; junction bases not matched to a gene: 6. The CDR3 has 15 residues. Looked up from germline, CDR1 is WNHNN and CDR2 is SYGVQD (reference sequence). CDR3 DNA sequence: TGCGCCAGCAGTGAGTCGGGCGGGAGGGCCATTGAGCAGTTCTTC. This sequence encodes CASSESGGRAIEQFF.

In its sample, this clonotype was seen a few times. The CDR3 protein is CASSQIDTSPLHF. The CDR3 DNA follows: TGCGCCAGCAGCCAGATAGATACTTCACCCCTCCACTTT. J is TRBJ1-6 and V is TRBV4-3; D unresolved. CDR3 length: 13 amino acids. The germline V gene encodes CDR1 LGHNA and CDR2 YSLEER. Trimming pared 3 bases from V and 9 bases from J, leaving 9 bases between.

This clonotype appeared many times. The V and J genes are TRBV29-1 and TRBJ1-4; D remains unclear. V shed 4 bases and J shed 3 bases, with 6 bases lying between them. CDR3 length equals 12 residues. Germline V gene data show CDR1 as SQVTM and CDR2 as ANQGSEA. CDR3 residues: CSVVSANEKLFF. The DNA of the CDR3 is TGCAGCGTTGTGTCAGCTAATGAAAAACTGTTTTTT.

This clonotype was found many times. CDR3 sequence: CASTEGLNTEAFF. CDR3 DNA sequence: TGTGCCAGCACTGAGGGTCTGAACACTGAAGCTTTCTTT. V usage is TRBV27 and J usage is TRBJ1-1; D not certain. This CDR3 is built from 13 residues. Germline lookup yields CDR1 MNHEY and CDR2 SMNVEV (reference sequence). Trimming took off 7 bases at V and 0 bases at J, with 9 bases between the two ends.

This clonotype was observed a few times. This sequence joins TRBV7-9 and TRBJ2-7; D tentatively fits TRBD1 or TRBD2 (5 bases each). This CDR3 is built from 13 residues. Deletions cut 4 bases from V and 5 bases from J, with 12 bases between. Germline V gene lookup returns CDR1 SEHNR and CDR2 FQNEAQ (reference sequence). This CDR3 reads CASSSPSGHEQYF. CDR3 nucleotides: TGTGCCAGCAGCTCCCCCTCGGGGCACGAGCAGTACTTC.

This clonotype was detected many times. This CDR3 reads CASSVRGPRSNQPQHF. Here the CDR3 DNA reads TGTGCCAGCAGTGTCAGGGGCCCGCGGAGCAATCAGCCCCAGCATTTT. The chain couples TRBV12-3 or TRBV12-4 to TRBJ1-5; tentatively, D is TRBD1 (6 bases). This CDR3 region has 16 residues. Trimming left V 5 bases short and J 1 base short, with 15 bases between.

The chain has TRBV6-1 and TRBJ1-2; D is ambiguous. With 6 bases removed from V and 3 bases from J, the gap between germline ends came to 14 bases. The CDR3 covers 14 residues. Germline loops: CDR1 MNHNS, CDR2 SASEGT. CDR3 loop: CASRSTTAYYGYTF. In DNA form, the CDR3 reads TGTGCCAGCAGATCCACTACAGCTTACTATGGCTACACCTTC.

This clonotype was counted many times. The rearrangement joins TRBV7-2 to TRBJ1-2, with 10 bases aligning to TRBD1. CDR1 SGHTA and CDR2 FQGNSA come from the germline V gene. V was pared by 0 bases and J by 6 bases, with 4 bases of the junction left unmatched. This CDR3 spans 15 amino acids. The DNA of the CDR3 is TGTGCCAGCAGCTTAGCGACAGGGGGCGTGAATGGCTACACCTTC. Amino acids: CASSLATGGVNGYTF.

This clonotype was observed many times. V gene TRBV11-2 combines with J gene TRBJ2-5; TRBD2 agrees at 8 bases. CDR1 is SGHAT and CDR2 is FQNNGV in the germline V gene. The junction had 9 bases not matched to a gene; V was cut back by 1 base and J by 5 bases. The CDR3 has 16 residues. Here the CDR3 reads CASSLGSRGGRETQYF. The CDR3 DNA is TGTGCCAGCAGCTTAGGCTCGCGCGGGGGGCGGGAGACCCAGTACTTC.